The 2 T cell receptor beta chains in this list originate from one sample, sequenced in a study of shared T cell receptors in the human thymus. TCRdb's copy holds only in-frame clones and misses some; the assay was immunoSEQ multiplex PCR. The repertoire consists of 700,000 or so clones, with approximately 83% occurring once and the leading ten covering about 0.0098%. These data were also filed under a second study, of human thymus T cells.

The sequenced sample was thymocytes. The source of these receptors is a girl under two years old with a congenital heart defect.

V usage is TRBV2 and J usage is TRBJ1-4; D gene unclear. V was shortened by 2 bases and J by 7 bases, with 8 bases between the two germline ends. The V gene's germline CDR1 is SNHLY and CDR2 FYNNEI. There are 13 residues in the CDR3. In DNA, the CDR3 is TGTGCCAGCAGTGAACCCAATTGTGAAAAACTGTTTTTT. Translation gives CASSEPNCEKLFF.

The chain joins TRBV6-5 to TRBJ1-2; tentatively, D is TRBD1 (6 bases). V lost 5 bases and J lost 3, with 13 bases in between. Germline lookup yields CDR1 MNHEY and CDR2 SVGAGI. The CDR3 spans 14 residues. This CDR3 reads CASSDTGKDYGYTF. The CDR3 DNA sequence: TGTGCCAGCAGTGACACAGGGAAAGACTATGGCTACACCTTC.